The source of this T cell receptor beta chain is a study of cytomegalovirus exposure and HLA in healthy donors. This CDR3 has 15 amino acids. CDR1 and CDR2 from the germline V gene are SGHNT and YYREEE (reference sequence). J was trimmed by 0 bases and V by 1 base; bases with no gene match: 1. PCR primers comprised 60 Vbeta and 13 Jbeta primers. Profiled with immunoSEQ multiplex PCR; TCRdb holds only in-frame clones, not every one. Of more than 100,000 clones listed, 75% to 85% are singletons. The chain carries TRBV5-4 and TRBJ2-1, with 7 bases lining up with TRBD1. The sample was PBMCs. This TCR was recovered from a man in his forties or fifties in good health and CMV-seronegative. Here the CDR3 reads CASSLSGGSYNEQFF. The CDR3 DNA reads as TGTGCCAGCAGCTTGTCAGGGGGCTCCTACAATGAGCAGTTCTTC. The whole variable domain, filled in from reference TRBV5-4 and TRBJ2-1, reads ETGVTQSPTHLIKTRGQQVTLRCSSQSGHNTVSWYQQALGQGPQFIFQYYREEENGRGNFPPRFSGLQFPNYSSELNVNALELDDSALYLCASSLSGGSYNEQFFGPGTRLTVL.